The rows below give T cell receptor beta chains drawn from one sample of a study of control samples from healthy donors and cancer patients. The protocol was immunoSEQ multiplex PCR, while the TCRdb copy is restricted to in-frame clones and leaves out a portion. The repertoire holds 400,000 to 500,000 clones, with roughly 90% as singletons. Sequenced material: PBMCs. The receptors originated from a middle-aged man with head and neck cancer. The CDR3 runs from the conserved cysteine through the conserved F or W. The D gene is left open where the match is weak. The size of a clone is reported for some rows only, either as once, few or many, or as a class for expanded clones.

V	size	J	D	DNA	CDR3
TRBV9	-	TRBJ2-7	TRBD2	TGTGCCAGCAGCGCGGGACTAGCGGCCTACGAGCAGTACTTC	CASSAGLAAYEQYF
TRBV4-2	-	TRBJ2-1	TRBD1	TGTGCCAGCAGCCAACTATCACAGGGGACGAATGAGCAGTTCTTC	CASSQLSQGTNEQFF
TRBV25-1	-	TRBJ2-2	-	TGTGCCAGCAGTGGCCCGGGGGATTCCGGGGAGCTGTTTTTT	CASSGPGDSGELFF
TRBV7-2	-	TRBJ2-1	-	TGTGCCAGCAGTCTAACTCCACCCCTAGTTGATGAGCAGTTCTTC	CASSLTPPLVDEQFF
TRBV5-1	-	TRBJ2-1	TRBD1	TGCGCCAGCAGCGGACACCCGGGACAGGGGTACAATGAGCAGTTCTTC	CASSGHPGQGYNEQFF
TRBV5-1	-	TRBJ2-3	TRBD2	TGCGCCAGCAGCTTGGGCCGAGCGGGGGGGTTCACAGATACGCAGTATTTT	CASSLGRAGGFTDTQYF
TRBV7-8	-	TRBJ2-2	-	TGTGCCAGCAGCCCCGGGGTGGTGGGCTCGCCCGGGGAGCTGTTTTTT	CASSPGVVGSPGELFF
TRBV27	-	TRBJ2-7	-	TGTGCCAGCAGTCCACAGGACATCGACACCTACGAGCAGTACTTC	CASSPQDIDTYEQYF
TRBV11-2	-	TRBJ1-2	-	TGTGCCAGCAGCCTTGAGGGGACAGGCTACACCTTC	CASSLEGTGYTF
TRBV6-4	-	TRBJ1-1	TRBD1	TGTGCCAGCAGTGAATTACAGGGGACTGAAGCTTTCTTT	CASSELQGTEAFF
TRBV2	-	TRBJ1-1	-	TGTGCCAGCAGGGCTGAGGCTTTCATGAACACTGAAGCTTTCTTT	CASRAEAFMNTEAFF
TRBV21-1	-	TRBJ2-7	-	TGTGCCAGCAGCAATCAGCTAGCGGGAAAAACCTACGAGCAGTACTTC	CASSNQLAGKTYEQYF
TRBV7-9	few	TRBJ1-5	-	TGTGCCAGCAGCTTAGCGGGGGGAAGCAATCAGCCCCAGCATTTT	CASSLAGGSNQPQHF
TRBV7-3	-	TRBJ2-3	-	TGTGCCAGCAGCCTATTCGGGGGAAACACAGATACGCAGTATTTT	CASSLFGGNTDTQYF
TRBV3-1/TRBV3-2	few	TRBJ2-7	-	TGTGCCAGCAGCTTGGGAGTCTACGAGCAGTACTTC	CASSLGVYEQYF
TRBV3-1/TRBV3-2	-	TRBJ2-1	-	TGTGCCAGCAGCCCAAGAAAACACGAGGGTGAGCAGTTCTTC	CASSPRKHEGEQFF
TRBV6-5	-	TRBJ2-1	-	TGTGCCGGTGGGTCGACCCCTTCCTACAATGAGCAGTTCTTC	CAGGSTPSYNEQFF
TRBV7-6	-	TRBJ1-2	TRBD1	TGTGCCAGCAGCCCAACTCGAGGGGGCCACTATGGCTACACCTTC	CASSPTRGGHYGYTF
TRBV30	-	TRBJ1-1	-	TGTGCCTGGACCAGACAGGTGAACACTGAAGCTTTCTTT	CAWTRQVNTEAFF
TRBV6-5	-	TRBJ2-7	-	TGTGCCAGCAGTTACTCGGGGGACGACTCCTACGAGCAGTACTTC	CASSYSGDDSYEQYF
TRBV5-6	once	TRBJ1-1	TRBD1	TGTGCCAGCAGATTGTCCGGGACAGTGAACACTGAAGCTTTCTTT	CASRLSGTVNTEAFF
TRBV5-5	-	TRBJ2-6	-	TGTGCCAGCAGCCCCCAAGTACTGTCTGGGGCCAACGTCCTGACTTTC	CASSPQVLSGANVLTF